The clone carrying this T cell receptor (beta chain) was observed a handful of times. This record comes from a study of T cells in Graves' hyperthyroidism and ophthalmopathy. On the basis of clinical symptoms, serum thyroxine and TRAb, thyroid ultrasound and orbital computed tomography, diagnoses were made. The CDR3 regions of TCR beta were amplified from RNA transcripts. The HTBI primer set was used in a first-round RT-PCR of the TCR CDR3. A single record per CDR3 protein comes from TCRdb applying MiXCR to the multiplex PCR reads. The table has about 840,000 distinct CDR3 sequences, 38% seen once. Sequencing used blood. This receptor was taken from a man between 18 and 35 years old with Graves' hyperthyroidism.

The CDR3 nucleotides read TGTGCCAGCAGCAGAGGAGGTACCACCGGGGAGCTGTTTTTT. This gives the protein CASSRGGTTGELFF. This rearrangement joins TRBV7-2 to TRBJ2-2; a possible D gene is TRBD2 (5 bases). Per germline, CDR1 SGHTA and CDR2 FQGNSA. This CDR3 region has 14 residues. V was pared by 5 bases and J by 4 bases, with 11 bases between.